This T cell receptor beta chain was obtained from a study of molecular identifiers for immune sequencing clone quantification. General study findings and limits: Barcodes shared by identical TCR molecules could lead to underestimated sizes of highly expanded clones.

Turning to this clonotype: Its antigen is undetermined.

When naive CD8 T cells were sorted, they were gated as CD8+CD4-CCR7+CD45RA+. Making the bulk TCR libraries relied on previously described methods and listed TCR primers. TCRdb reprocessed the PCR reads with MiXCR, giving one entry per CDR3 protein. The table shows approximately 500,000 distinct CDR3 sequences, with roughly 26% occurring only once. Input material: naive CD8+ T cells from blood, with Jurkat cell RNA spiked in. Subset of the sample: FACS-sorted CD8+CD4-CCR7+CD45RA+ naive T cells. The clonotype was recovered from a human donor in good health. Some libraries in this study had Jurkat cell RNA spiked in.

CDR3 sequence (DNA): TGTGCCAGCAGCCTACCCGATCCGGGACAGGGCTACGAGCAGTACTTC. This gives the protein CASSLPDPGQGYEQYF. The J gene is TRBJ2-7, the V gene TRBV7-2; 9 bases agree with TRBD1. The CDR3 runs to 16 residues. Germline V gene lookup returns CDR1 SGHTA and CDR2 FQGNSA. The junction had 11 bases not matched to a gene; V was cut back by 5 bases and J by 3 bases.